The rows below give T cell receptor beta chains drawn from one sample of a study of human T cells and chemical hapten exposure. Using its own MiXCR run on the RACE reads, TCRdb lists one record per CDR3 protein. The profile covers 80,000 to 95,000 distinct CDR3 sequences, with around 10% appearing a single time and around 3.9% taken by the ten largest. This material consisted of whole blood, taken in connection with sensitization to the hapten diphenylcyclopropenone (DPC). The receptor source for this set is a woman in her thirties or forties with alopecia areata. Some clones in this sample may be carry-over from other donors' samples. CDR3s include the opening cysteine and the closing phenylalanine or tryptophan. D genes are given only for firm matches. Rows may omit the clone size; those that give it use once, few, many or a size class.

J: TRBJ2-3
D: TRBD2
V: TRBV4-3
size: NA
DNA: TGCGCCAGCCGAAAAACTCTCCTAGCGGGGGGGCGGGATACGCAGTATTTT
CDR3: CASRKTLLAGGRDTQYF

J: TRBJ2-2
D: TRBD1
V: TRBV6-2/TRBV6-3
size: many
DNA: TGTGCCAGCAGATCGGACAGGGCCGGGGAGCTGTTTTTT
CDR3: CASRSDRAGELFF

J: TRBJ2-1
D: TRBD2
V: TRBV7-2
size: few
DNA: TGTGCCAGCAGCTTATTTTTGCGAGTAGGTTCGGGGGGGCTCAATGAGCAGTTCTTC
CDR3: CASSLFLRVGSGGLNEQFF

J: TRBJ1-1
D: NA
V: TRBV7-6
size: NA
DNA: TGTGCCAGCAGCCCCTATCGGGCCAGGTCTCCCATGAACACTGAAGCTTTCTTT
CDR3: CASSPYRARSPMNTEAFF

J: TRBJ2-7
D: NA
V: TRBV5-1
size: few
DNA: TGCGCCAGCAGCTTGGAGCCCAACAACTACGAGCAGTACTTC
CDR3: CASSLEPNNYEQYF

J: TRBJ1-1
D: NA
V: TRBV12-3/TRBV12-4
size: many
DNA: TGTGCCAGCAGTTTCCGGGGCGGCTCTGAAGCTTTCTTT
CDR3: CASSFRGGSEAFF

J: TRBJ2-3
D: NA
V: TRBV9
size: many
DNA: TGTGCCAGCAGCGTCTCTGCCGGGGTTATAGCAGATACGCAGTATTTT
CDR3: CASSVSAGVIADTQYF

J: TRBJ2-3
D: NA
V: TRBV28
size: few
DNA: TGTGCCAGCAGTTTCGGACTGGGCACAGATACGCAGTATTTT
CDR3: CASSFGLGTDTQYF

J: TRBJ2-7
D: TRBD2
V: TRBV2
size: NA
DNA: TGTGCCAGCAGTAGGGGACTAGCCTACGAGCAGTACTTC
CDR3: CASSRGLAYEQYF

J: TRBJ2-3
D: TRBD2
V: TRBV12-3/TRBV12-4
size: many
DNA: TGTGCCAGCAGTACCTTCCGAGGGACTAGACCAGATACGCAGTATTTT
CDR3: CASSTFRGTRPDTQYF

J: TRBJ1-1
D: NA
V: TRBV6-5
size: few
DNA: TGTGCCAGCAGACAGGGACGGTTGGGCACTGAAGCTTTCTTT
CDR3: CASRQGRLGTEAFF

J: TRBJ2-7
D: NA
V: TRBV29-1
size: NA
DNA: TGCAGCGCCCCGTGGGGAGACGAGCAGTACTTC
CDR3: CSAPWGDEQYF

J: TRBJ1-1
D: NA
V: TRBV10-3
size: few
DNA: TGTGCCATCAGTGAAATGACTAACACTGAAGCTTTCTTT
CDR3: CAISEMTNTEAFF

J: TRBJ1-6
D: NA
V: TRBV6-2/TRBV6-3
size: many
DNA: TGTGCCGCCTCGGGAGGTGGCGGCTACAATTCACCCCTCCACTTT
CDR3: CAASGGGGYNSPLHF

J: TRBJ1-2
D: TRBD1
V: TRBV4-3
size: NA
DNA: TGCGCCAGCAGCCAAGAGGTACTGCTCAGAGGGGGCCAAAACTATGGCTACACCTTC
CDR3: CASSQEVLLRGGQNYGYTF

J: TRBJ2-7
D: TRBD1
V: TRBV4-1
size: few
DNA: TGCGCCAGCAGCCACAGGACAGGGACCTACGAGCAGTACTTC
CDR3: CASSHRTGTYEQYF

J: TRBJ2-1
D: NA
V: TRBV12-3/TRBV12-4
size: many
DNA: TGTGCCAGCAGCGCGGCTATCAATGAGCAGTTCTTC
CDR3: CASSAAINEQFF

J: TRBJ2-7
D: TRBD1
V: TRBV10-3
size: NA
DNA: TGTGCCATCAGTTCTTCCGACAGGGGGGGTAGAGAGCAGTACTTC
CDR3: CAISSSDRGGREQYF

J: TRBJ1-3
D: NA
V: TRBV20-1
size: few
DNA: TGCAGTGCTAGGAAGACGACTGGAAACACCATATATTTT
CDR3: CSARKTTGNTIYF

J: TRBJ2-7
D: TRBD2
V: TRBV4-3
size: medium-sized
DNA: TGCGCCAGCAGCCAAGATTCGACTAGCGGGGGCTACGAGCAGTACTTC
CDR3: CASSQDSTSGGYEQYF

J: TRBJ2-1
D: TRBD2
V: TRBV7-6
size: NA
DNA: TGTTCCAGCAGCTTAGACTCAGCAGGTGGCGGGGGGTACAATGAGCAGTTCTTC
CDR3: CSSSLDSAGGGGYNEQFF

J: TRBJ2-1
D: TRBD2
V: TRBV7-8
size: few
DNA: TGTGCCAGCAGCTTAACTAGCGGGGGGGCCGTAAACAATGAGCAGTTCTTC
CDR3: CASSLTSGGAVNNEQFF

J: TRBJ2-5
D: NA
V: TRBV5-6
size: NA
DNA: TGTGCCAGCAGCTTGGATGCCGCGGAGACCCAGTACTTC
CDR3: CASSLDAAETQYF

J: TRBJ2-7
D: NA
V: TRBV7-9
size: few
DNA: TGTGCCAGCAGCTTAAGAAACAGGGAACGGGACGAGCAGTACTTC
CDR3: CASSLRNRERDEQYF

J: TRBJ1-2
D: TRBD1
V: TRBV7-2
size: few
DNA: TGTGCCAGCAGCTTTACGTGGACAGGGTATAACTATGGCTACACCTTC
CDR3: CASSFTWTGYNYGYTF

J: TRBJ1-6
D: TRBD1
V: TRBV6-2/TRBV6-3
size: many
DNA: TGTGCCAGCACCGACAGGGGAGTAATTCTGTTTCCCCTCCACTTT
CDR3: CASTDRGVILFPLHF

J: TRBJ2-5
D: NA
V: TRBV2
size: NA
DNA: TGTGCCAGCAGTACGAAGTACCAAGAGACCCAGTACTTC
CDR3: CASSTKYQETQYF

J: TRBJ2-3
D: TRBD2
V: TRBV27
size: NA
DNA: TGTGCCAGCAGTTTCATCCGGGCTAGCGGGGGGGCCTTAGATACGCAGTATTTT
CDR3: CASSFIRASGGALDTQYF

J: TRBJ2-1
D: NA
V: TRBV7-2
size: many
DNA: TGTGCCAGCAGCTTGGAGGTGACCTCCTACAATGAGCAGTTCTTC
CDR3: CASSLEVTSYNEQFF

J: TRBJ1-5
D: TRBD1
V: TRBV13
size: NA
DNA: TGTGCCAGCAGCAAAACAGGGGGCAGGGGCAATCAGCCCCAGCATTTT
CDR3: CASSKTGGRGNQPQHF

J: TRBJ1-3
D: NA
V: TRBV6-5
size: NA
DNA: TGTGCCAGCAGCCGCGGACTGATCCTCGGCGGAAACACCATATATTTT
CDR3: CASSRGLILGGNTIYF

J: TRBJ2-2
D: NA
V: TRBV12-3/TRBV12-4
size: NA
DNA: TGTGCCAGCAGCACAATGAACACCGGGGAGCTGTTTTTT
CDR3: CASSTMNTGELFF

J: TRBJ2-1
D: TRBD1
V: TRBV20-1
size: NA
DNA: TGCAGTGTCGACAGGGGCGGCGCAAACAATGAGCAGTTCTTC
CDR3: CSVDRGGANNEQFF

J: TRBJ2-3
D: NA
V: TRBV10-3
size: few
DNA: TGTGCCATCAGAGACAGTAGCACAGATACGCAGTATTTT
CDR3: CAIRDSSTDTQYF

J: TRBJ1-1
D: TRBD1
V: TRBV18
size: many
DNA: TGTGCCAGCTCCGCATCGCGGACAGGGAACACTGAAGCTTTCTTT
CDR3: CASSASRTGNTEAFF

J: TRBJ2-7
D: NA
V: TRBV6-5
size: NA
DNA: TGTGCCAGCACCACAGGGAACGAGCAGTACTTC
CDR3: CASTTGNEQYF

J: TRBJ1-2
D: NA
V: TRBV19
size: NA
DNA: TGTGCCAGTAGTAGGCAGGGGCTGACTCGATATGGCTACACCTTC
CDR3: CASSRQGLTRYGYTF

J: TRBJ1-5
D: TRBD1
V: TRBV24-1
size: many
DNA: TGTGCCACCAGTGAGGCCGACAGGGGCCATCAGCCCCAGCATTTT
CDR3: CATSEADRGHQPQHF

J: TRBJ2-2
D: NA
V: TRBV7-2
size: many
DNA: TGTGCCAGCAGTCGGGACTTGAACACCGGGGAGCTGTTTTTT
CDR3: CASSRDLNTGELFF

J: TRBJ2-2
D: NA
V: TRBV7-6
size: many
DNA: TGTGCCAGCAGCCCACAGAATTCAGCCGGGGAGCTGTTTTTT
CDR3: CASSPQNSAGELFF

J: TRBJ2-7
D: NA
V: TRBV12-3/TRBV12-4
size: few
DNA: TGTGCCAGCAGTTTCCGGGCAGGGCAGTACTTC
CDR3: CASSFRAGQYF

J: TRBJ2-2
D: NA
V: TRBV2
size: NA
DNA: TGTGCCAGCAGTGACCGGTCGCCAGGGTGGATCGGGGAGCTGTTTTTT
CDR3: CASSDRSPGWIGELFF

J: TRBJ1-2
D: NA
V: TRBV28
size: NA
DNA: TGTGCCAGCAAAGCTAACTATGGCTACACCTTC
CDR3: CASKANYGYTF

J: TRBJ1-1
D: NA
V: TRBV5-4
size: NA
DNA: TGTGCCAGCAGCCGGGACTCCGTAAACACTGAAGCTTTCTTT
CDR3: CASSRDSVNTEAFF